What follows are 25 T cell receptor beta chains derived from one specimen sequenced in a study of immune evolution from preneoplasia to lung adenocarcinoma. Clones were sequenced by immunoSEQ multiplex PCR, and TCRdb holds only the in-frame ones, with some missing. The data hold 20,000 to 25,000 clones, with about 71% observed a single time. What was sequenced was FFPE invasive lung adenocarcinoma tissue. All receptors derive from a person between 60 and 69 years old with lung adenocarcinoma.

V gene TRBV4-2 combines with J gene TRBJ2-1; possibly TRBD2 for D (6 bases). CDR3 size: 15 residues. Trimming shortened V by 1 base and J by 2 bases, and 9 bases separated the two germline ends. The germline V gene has CDR1 LGHNA and CDR2 YNFKEQ. This CDR3 reads CASSQGSGAYNEQFF. CDR3 nucleotide sequence: TGTGCCAGCAGCCAAGGGTCGGGGGCCTACAATGAGCAGTTCTTC.

V usage is TRBV4-2 and J usage is TRBJ2-7; D may be TRBD2 (5 bases). The CDR3 is 16 amino acids. Trimming removed 1 base at V and 0 bases at J, with 13 bases between. CDR1 is LGHNA, CDR2 YNFKEQ, per germline. The DNA for the CDR3 is TGTGCCAGCAGCCAAGGCGACCCTGGGAGCTCCTACGAGCAGTACTTC. Protein sequence: CASSQGDPGSSYEQYF.

The V gene is TRBV7-6, the J gene TRBJ2-2; 7 positions agree with TRBD2. V shed 5 bases and J 2 bases; nucleotides not matched to a gene: 14. The germline V gene encodes CDR1 SGHVS and CDR2 FNYEAQ. The length of the CDR3 is 18 residues. The DNA for the CDR3 is TGTGCCAGCAGCCCTAAACCCCTAGCGGCCCTAAACACCGGGGAGCTGTTTTTT. Amino acid sequence: CASSPKPLAALNTGELFF.

CDR3 region: CASSPSPLREGEQYF. CDR3 in DNA: TGTGCCAGCAGCCCCTCCCCTTTACGGGAGGGCGAGCAGTACTTC. The chain uses TRBV7-8 and TRBJ2-7, with 8 bases that match TRBD2. Germline V lookup: CDR1 SGHVS, CDR2 FQNEAQ. V lost 5 bases and J lost 6; bases outside the gene matches: 12. This CDR3 is built from 15 residues.

This chain connects TRBV7-3 to TRBJ1-1; 7 bases are shared with TRBD1. The germline V gene encodes CDR1 SGHTA and CDR2 FQGTGA. This CDR3 region has 15 residues. V gave up 0 bases and J gave up 3 bases; unmatched junction bases: 4. CDR3 sequence: CASSLTGGEDTEAFF. CDR3 sequence (DNA): TGTGCCAGCAGCTTAACAGGGGGCGAGGACACTGAAGCTTTCTTT.

This clone was observed a few times. The chain uses TRBV30 and TRBJ1-1, with 10 bases aligning to TRBD1. V shed 3 bases and J 0 bases; nucleotides not matched to a gene: 7. CDR1 GTSNPN and CDR2 SVGIG come from the germline V gene (reference sequence). CDR3 length: 16 residues. Written as DNA, the CDR3 is TGTGCCTGGAGCGAGTGGACAGGGGGGGTGAACACTGAAGCTTTCTTT. This translates into CAWSEWTGGVNTEAFF.

The chain joins TRBV10-2 to TRBJ2-2, with TRBD2 matching 7 bases. Per the germline V gene, CDR1 is WSHSY and CDR2 is SAAADI. The J segment lost 5 bases and the V segment lost 7 bases, leaving 7 bases of the junction unmatched. The CDR3 has 14 amino acids. CDR3 DNA: TGCGCCAGCAAGGCGGGAGTTGGAACCGGGGAGCTGTTTTTT. As protein: CASKAGVGTGELFF.

This chain uses TRBV5-5 with TRBJ2-1, with 9 bases aligning to TRBD2. The CDR3 sequence is 17 residues long. After removal of 0 bases from V and 3 bases from J, the junction contained 7 bases not matched to a gene. CDR1 is SGHKS and CDR2 is YYEKEE in the germline V gene (reference sequence). This CDR3 is CASSLALAGKNYNEQFF. The CDR3, as DNA: TGTGCCAGCAGCTTGGCCCTAGCGGGGAAGAACTACAATGAGCAGTTCTTC.

The rearrangement links TRBV7-3 to TRBJ2-1; 9 positions match TRBD2. The CDR3 runs to 15 residues. Germline trimming cut 5 bases from V and 4 bases from J; bases unmatched to any gene: 6. CDR1 SGHTA and CDR2 FQGTGA come from the germline V gene. The CDR3 region is CASSDLAGGYNEQFF. The CDR3 nucleotides are TGTGCCAGCAGCGATTTGGCGGGAGGGTACAATGAGCAGTTCTTC.

Comment on this clone: This clone may be a read error of a much larger clone one base away. This sequence joins TRBV7-9 and TRBJ2-2; 7 bases map to TRBD2. Germline assignment: CDR1 SEHNR and CDR2 FQNEAQ (reference sequence). The CDR3 sequence is 16 residues long. After removal of 2 bases from V and 3 bases from J, the junction contained 6 bases not matched to a gene. The CDR3 sequence is CASSLRLTSYTGELFF. In nucleotides, the CDR3 is TGTGCCAGCAGCTTAAGGTTGACTAGCTACACCGGGGAGCTGTTTTTT.

The chain recombines TRBV2 with TRBJ2-2; 15 bases fit TRBD2. Looked up from germline, CDR1 is SNHLY and CDR2 is FYNNEI. V was pared by 6 bases and J by 5 bases, with 10 bases of the junction left unmatched. The CDR3 spans 18 residues. CDR3 amino acids: CASRPGLAGGPRTGELFF. The CDR3 coding sequence is TGTGCCAGCAGACCCGGACTAGCGGGAGGGCCGCGGACCGGGGAGCTGTTTTTT.

In its sample, this clone was seen once. The chain links TRBV7-8 to TRBJ1-1; maybe TRBD1 (5 bases). Germline values: CDR1 SGHVS, CDR2 FQNEAQ. CDR3 length: 17 residues. Trimming took 2 bases from V and 1 from J, leaving 17 bases between them. The CDR3 here is CASSLWSPGSGNTEAFF. In DNA form, the CDR3 reads TGTGCCAGCAGCTTATGGTCCCCAGGGTCGGGGAACACTGAAGCTTTCTTT.

CDR3 loop: CASSSGPATLNEQFF. The CDR3 DNA is TGTGCCAGCAGCTCGGGACCAGCGACCCTCAATGAGCAGTTCTTC. V gene TRBV7-3 combines with J gene TRBJ2-1; D may correspond to TRBD1 or TRBD2 (5 bases each). Trimming cost V 4 bases and J 6 bases, with 16 bases left between them. This CDR3 is built from 15 residues. The germline V gene has CDR1 SGHTA and CDR2 FQGTGA.

With regard to this clone: The junction does not match germline at one end; this may be a read error. The chain combines TRBV7-2 with TRBJ2-1, with D perhaps matching TRBD2 (6 bases). Germline loops: CDR1 SGHTA, CDR2 FQGNSA. This CDR3 spans 12 amino acids. The CDR3 loop reads CASSLARREQFF. For the CDR3, the DNA is TGTGCCAGCAGCCTAGCGAGGCGTGAGCAGTTCTTC.

A remark on this clone: A read error may account for a junction end that differs from germline. J is TRBJ2-7 and V is TRBV7-7, with 7 bases fitting TRBD1. Germline assignment: CDR1 SSHAT and CDR2 FNYEAQ (reference sequence). CDR3 length: 14 residues. CDR3 sequence (DNA): TGTGCTAGCAGCTTAGACAGGGATCACCACGAGCAGTACTTC. Encoded protein: CASSLDRDHHEQYF.

The V and J genes are TRBV5-3 and TRBJ2-1; TRBD1 aligns across 7 bases. TRBV5-3 is annotated as an ORF whose role is uncertain. The CDR3 is 14 amino acids. The ends lost 0 bases at V and 5 bases at J; junction bases unmatched: 2. The CDR3 sequence: CARSLADRDNEQFF. The CDR3 nucleotides are TGTGCCAGAAGCTTGGCCGACAGGGACAATGAGCAGTTCTTC.

The genes are TRBV6-5 and TRBJ2-1; tentative D call: TRBD1 (6 bases). V lost 7 bases, J lost 9 bases, and 22 bases lay in between. The germline V gene has CDR1 MNHEY and CDR2 SVGAGI. The CDR3 contains 15 residues. The CDR3 reads CASTQFTGPGSEQFF. DNA for the CDR3: TGTGCCAGCACTCAATTTACAGGGCCCGGTAGTGAGCAGTTCTTC.

The CDR3 loop is CASSPLHIAGGAGPGTGELFF. The CDR3 DNA reads as TGTGCCAGCTCACCCCTCCATATCGCGGGAGGCGCGGGACCGGGGACCGGGGAGCTGTTTTTT. The chain recombines TRBV18 with TRBJ2-2, with 8 bases matching TRBD2. The CDR3 length is 21 residues. Germline lookup yields CDR1 KGHSH and CDR2 LQKENI. The V gene end was trimmed by 3 bases and the J gene end by 5 bases; junction bases not matched to a gene: 23.

This clone was seen a single time. V usage is TRBV6-6 and J usage is TRBJ1-1; the match to TRBD1 covers 9 bases. After removal of 6 bases from V and 1 base from J, the junction contained 3 bases not matched to a gene. The CDR3 covers 14 residues. Germline V CDR1 and CDR2: MNHNY, SVGAGI (reference sequence). CDR3 protein: CASRDRGTNTEAFF. CDR3 bases: TGTGCCAGCAGGGACAGGGGAACGAACACTGAAGCTTTCTTT.

The chain carries TRBV6-5 and TRBJ2-7, with 7 bases lining up with TRBD2. Germline CDR1 and CDR2: MNHEY and SVGAGI. V shed 6 bases and J 3 bases; nucleotides not matched to a gene: 11. CDR3 size: 15 residues. The CDR3 spells CASSSPTSRDYEQYF. The CDR3 nucleotides are TGTGCCAGCAGCTCCCCGACTAGCAGGGACTACGAGCAGTACTTC.

This chain connects TRBV5-4 to TRBJ1-5; 7 bases align to TRBD1. This CDR3 is built from 13 residues. Germline CDR1 reads SGHNT; CDR2 reads YYREEE (reference sequence). The trim removed 2 bases at V and 5 bases at J, leaving 1 base unmatched. CDR3 DNA: TGTGCCAGCAGCTTTGGACAGGATCAGCCCCAGCATTTT. Its translation is CASSFGQDQPQHF.

This chain connects TRBV30 to TRBJ1-1; 8 bases are shared with TRBD1. The CDR3 contains 15 residues. CDR1 GTSNPN and CDR2 SVGIG come from the germline V gene (reference sequence). Germline trimming cut 2 bases from V and 5 bases from J; bases unmatched to any gene: 10. CDR3 protein: CAWSPGQGGDTEAFF. CDR3 bases: TGTGCCTGGAGTCCCGGACAGGGAGGTGATACTGAAGCTTTCTTT.

Relative to its sample, this clone is medium-sized. Within the sample, other DNA sequences also encode this same CDR3. The chain combines TRBV4-1 with TRBJ2-3; 11 bases are shared with TRBD2. Germline V lookup: CDR1 MGHRA, CDR2 YSYEKL. The CDR3 runs to 16 residues. V trimming: 6 bases; J trimming: 6 bases; junction bases outside the gene matches: 11. CDR3 coding DNA: TGCGCCAGCAGTAATCGCGAGACTAGCGGGACGGATACGCAGTATTTT. Encoded protein: CASSNRETSGTDTQYF.

This clone was recorded a few times. The gene calls are TRBV4-1 and TRBJ2-7; D remains unclear. The CDR3 is made up of 15 amino acids. Trimming stripped 3 bases from V and 1 base from J, with 13 bases between. Germline V gene lookup returns CDR1 MGHRA and CDR2 YSYEKL. CDR3 loop: CASSHRTASSYEQYF. The CDR3 coding sequence is TGCGCCAGCAGCCATAGGACGGCCAGTTCCTACGAGCAGTACTTC.

The chain recombines TRBV5-1 with TRBJ2-5, with 9 bases fitting TRBD2. The CDR3 has 16 amino acids. Unmatched junction bases numbered 8, after V lost 1 base and J lost 4 bases. CDR1 is SGHRS and CDR2 is YFSETQ in the germline V gene. Written as DNA, the CDR3 is TGCGCCAGCAGCTTGAGGGTAGCGGGAGTGGCAGAGACCCAGTACTTC. Amino acids: CASSLRVAGVAETQYF.